This is a list of T cell receptor beta chains from one sample in a study of blood T cell repertoires in COVID-19. Sequencing was performed with immunoSEQ multiplex PCR; in TCRdb, only in-frame clones are kept and a portion is missing. The repertoire holds around 270,000 clones, with 80% to 90% as singletons. The sequenced sample consisted of PBMCs or T cells enriched from blood (not recorded which). The origin of the receptors is a woman aged 35 to 49 who had been exposed to COVID-19. The CDR3 runs from the conserved cysteine through the conserved F or W. The D gene is left open where the match is weak. Not every row has a clone size; where given, it reads once, few, many or a size class.

j_call clone_size d_call v_call cdr3_aa cdr3_nt
TRBJ2-3 . . TRBV4-1 CASSPLGGASDTQYF TGCGCCAGCAGCCCCCTCGGAGGGGCCTCAGATACGCAGTATTTT
TRBJ1-5 . . TRBV6-1 CASSESSNQPQHF TGTGCCAGCAGTGAAAGCAGCAATCAGCCCCAGCATTTT
TRBJ2-1 . . TRBV7-3 CASSPTPSSYNEQFF TGTGCCAGCAGCCCAACACCTAGCTCCTACAATGAGCAGTTCTTC
TRBJ2-1 . . TRBV4-2 CASSQDPLGNPYNEQFF TGTGCCAGCAGCCAAGATCCCCTCGGGAATCCCTACAATGAGCAGTTCTTC
TRBJ1-2 . TRBD1 TRBV19 CASSTGQGLGGYTF TGTGCCAGTAGTACAGGACAGGGGTTGGGTGGCTACACCTTC
TRBJ1-6 . TRBD1 TRBV27 CASTTRTGFNSPLHF TGTGCCAGCACCACCCGGACAGGGTTTAATTCACCCCTCCACTTT
TRBJ1-1 . TRBD1 TRBV5-1 CASSSGQTNTEAFF TGTGCCAGCAGCTCGGGACAGACTAACACTGAAGCTTTCTTT
TRBJ2-5 . TRBD2 TRBV2 CASRKNRPGLAGGPWETQYF TGTGCCAGCAGGAAAAATCGTCCGGGACTAGCGGGAGGGCCTTGGGAGACCCAGTACTTC
TRBJ1-2 . . TRBV12-3/TRBV12-4 CASSLLNAGGYTF TGTGCCAGCAGTTTATTGAACGCAGGTGGCTACACCTTC
TRBJ1-1 . . TRBV28 CASSFGGRRTEAFF TGTGCCAGCAGTTTTGGGGGCAGGAGGACTGAAGCTTTCTTT
TRBJ2-7 . . TRBV30 CAWSVSGNYEQYF TGTGCCTGGAGTGTGTCCGGGAACTACGAGCAGTACTTC
TRBJ1-2 . TRBD1 TRBV6-1 CASSEAGQYYYGYTF TGTGCCAGCAGTGAAGCGGGACAGTACTACTATGGCTACACCTTC
TRBJ1-5 . TRBD1 TRBV2 CASNAGQGSNQPQHF TGTGCCAGCAACGCGGGACAGGGGAGTAATCAGCCCCAGCATTTT
TRBJ1-2 . . TRBV19 CASSRGDYGYTF TGTGCCAGTAGTAGGGGCGACTATGGCTACACCTTC
TRBJ2-7 . TRBD1 TRBV18 CASSPSQGQVSYEQYF TGTGCCAGCTCACCATCTCAGGGACAGGTCTCCTACGAGCAGTACTTC
TRBJ2-3 . TRBD2 TRBV10-2 CASSKPGLATDTQYF TGCGCCAGCAGTAAACCGGGACTAGCGACAGATACGCAGTATTTT
TRBJ1-2 . . TRBV7-2 CASSLAPGVVEGYTF TGTGCCAGCAGCTTAGCCCCCGGGGTGGTAGAGGGCTACACCTTC
TRBJ1-1 once . TRBV20-1 CSVKRNTEAFF TGCAGTGTTAAGCGGAACACTGAAGCTTTCTTT
TRBJ2-7 once TRBD1 TRBV6-5 CASSHSTGDSYEQYF TGTGCCAGCAGTCATAGCACAGGGGACTCCTACGAGCAGTACTTC
TRBJ1-1 . . TRBV12-3/TRBV12-4 CASSFPGSEAFF TGTGCCAGCAGTTTCCCGGGGTCTGAAGCTTTCTTT
TRBJ1-1 . . TRBV3-1/TRBV3-2 CASSPRRGGAGEAFF TGTGCCAGCAGCCCCCGAAGGGGGGGGGCGGGTGAAGCTTTCTTT
TRBJ2-2 . . TRBV5-1 CASTQAGELFF TGCGCCAGCACCCAGGCCGGGGAGCTGTTTTTT
TRBJ1-2 . TRBD1 TRBV20-1 CSASSRGDRLYGYTF TGCAGTGCTAGTAGCAGGGGGGATCGGTTATATGGCTACACCTTC
TRBJ1-2 . . TRBV5-1 CASSLEPRNYGYTF TGCGCCAGCAGCTTGGAACCCCGGAACTATGGCTACACCTTC
TRBJ1-5 . TRBD1 TRBV18 CASSPEDRGGQPQHF TGTGCCAGCTCACCCGAAGACAGGGGAGGGCAGCCCCAGCATTTT
TRBJ1-2 . . TRBV7-2 CASSLGPRGTYGYTF TGTGCCAGCAGCTTAGGACCCAGGGGAACCTATGGCTACACCTTC
TRBJ1-3 . TRBD1 TRBV7-8 CASSLGTGVGGNTIYF TGTGCCAGCAGCTTAGGGACAGGGGTTGGTGGAAACACCATATATTTT